This T cell receptor (beta chain) was retrieved from a study of T cells after yellow fever vaccination. Whole-study context: Libraries from low-cell-number fractions were prepared with the SMART-Seq v4 Ultra Low Input RNA kit. Study results and caveats: Primary-vaccination clones mostly resurfaced post-booster (about 95% CD4, just under 90% CD8). CD4 and CD8 compartments shared a small share of clonotypes, likely from convergent recombination.

V lost 3 bases and J 0 bases, leaving 10 bases between the germline ends. The CDR3 has 15 amino acids. Germline V gene data show CDR1 as LNHNV and CDR2 as YYDKDF (reference sequence). On this clonotype itself: Its antigen remains unknown.

Conversion of TCR transcripts into cDNA relied on 5'RACE template switching, which added a universal primer site and UMIs. TCRdb called the 5' RACE reads again in MiXCR, with one record for every CDR3 protein. Among 310,000 or so distinct CDR3 sequences listed, around 4% were seen once. The chain has TRBV15 and TRBJ2-3, with D tentatively TRBD1 (6 bases). Specimen: PBMCs, collected on the day of the yellow fever booster vaccination. This TCR came from a man between 18 and 29 years old who received the YFV17D yellow fever vaccine. For the CDR3, the DNA is TGTGCCACCAGCAGGCTAGGGGGAAGCACAGATACGCAGTATTTT. It codes for CATSRLGGSTDTQYF.